A selection of T cell receptor beta chains follows, all from one sample in a study of shared clonotypes between healthy human individuals. Assay: immunoSEQ multiplex PCR; the TCRdb copy retains only in-frame clones and omits some. This table holds around 2.5 million clones, over 85% found once. Sequences were obtained from naive CD4+ T cells from PBMCs. These receptors all stem from a man between 18 and 29 years old in good health. Some clones in this sample may be carry-over from other donors' samples. CDR3s include the opening cysteine and the closing phenylalanine or tryptophan. The D gene is left open where the match is weak. Clone size, where shown, is once, few, many, or a class for clones that have expanded.

cdr3_aa cdr3_nt clone_size j_call v_call d_call
CASSAEPGANVLTF TGTGCCAGCAGTGCGGAACCTGGGGCCAACGTCCTGACTTTC - TRBJ2-6 TRBV2 -
CASSDRRNEQFF TGTGCCAGCAGCGACCGGCGGAATGAGCAGTTCTTC - TRBJ2-1 TRBV5-4 -
CSAGDRGLNEAFF TGCAGCGCCGGAGACAGGGGACTGAATGAAGCTTTCTTT - TRBJ1-1 TRBV29-1 TRBD1
CASSPMAGVYEQYF TGTGCCAGCAGCCCTATGGCAGGGGTTTACGAGCAGTACTTC - TRBJ2-7 TRBV7-2 -
CSVGLRVEAFF TGCAGCGTTGGACTCCGGGTTGAAGCTTTCTTT - TRBJ1-1 TRBV29-1 -
CASSAWTGENEQFF TGTGCCAGCAGCGCTTGGACAGGCGAAAATGAGCAGTTCTTC once TRBJ2-1 TRBV9 TRBD1
CSGQSETQYF TGCAGTGGGCAGTCTGAGACCCAGTACTTC - TRBJ2-5 TRBV20-1 -
CASSLTPGSGTDTQYF TGCGCCAGCAGCTTAACCCCCGGGTCAGGAACAGATACGCAGTATTTT - TRBJ2-3 TRBV5-1 -
CASSLLRAGSEAFF TGTGCCAGCAGCTTACTAAGGGCAGGCTCTGAAGCTTTCTTT - TRBJ1-1 TRBV7-9 -
CAWSGGTGGLSTLHF TGTGCCTGGAGTGGAGGAACAGGGGGCTTAAGCACCCTCCACTTT - TRBJ1-6 TRBV30 TRBD1
CASSLELGRNSPLHF TGCGCCAGCAGCTTGGAATTGGGTCGGAACTCACCCCTCCACTTT once TRBJ1-6 TRBV5-1 -
CASSASGRAHNEQFF TGTGCCAGCAGTGCTAGCGGGAGGGCTCACAATGAGCAGTTCTTC - TRBJ2-1 TRBV2 TRBD2
CSGGTGTGELFF TGCAGCGGGGGTACAGGTACCGGGGAGCTGTTTTTT - TRBJ2-2 TRBV29-1 -
CASSFFRTMNTEAFF TGTGCCAGCAGTTTCTTCCGGACAATGAACACTGAAGCTTTCTTT - TRBJ1-1 TRBV6-5 -
CASSSRLVLGGELFF TGTGCCAGTAGTAGCCGACTAGTCCTCGGCGGGGAGCTGTTTTTT few TRBJ2-2 TRBV19 -
CAIGQTGANVLTF TGTGCCATCGGACAGACTGGGGCCAACGTCCTGACTTTC - TRBJ2-6 TRBV19 -
CASSYVRNSGANVLTF TGTGCCAGCAGTTACGTGCGTAATTCTGGGGCCAACGTCCTGACTTTC - TRBJ2-6 TRBV6-5 -